This is a list of T cell receptor beta chains from one sample in a study of Ad26.COV2.S vaccination and SARS-CoV-2 variants. Repertoires were generated with immunoSEQ multiplex PCR, while TCRdb's copy carries only in-frame clones and drops some. Of 400,000 to 450,000 clones in the sample, 90% were seen once. The specimen was peripheral blood, collected in a trial of Ad26.COV2.S vaccine versus placebo. These receptors came from a person aged 18 to 65 who received the Ad26.COV2.S COVID-19 vaccine or a placebo. Each CDR3 is given with its conserved first and last residue. A D gene is named only where the DNA matches it firmly. The size field is filled for only some rows; it gives once, few, many or a size class.

J gene: TRBJ1-1
D gene: NA
V gene: TRBV30
CDR3 length: 13
clone size: NA
CDR3 DNA: TGTGCCTGGAGTGTACTGGGGCAGACCGAAGCTTTCTTT
CDR3 protein: CAWSVLGQTEAFF

J gene: TRBJ2-5
D gene: NA
V gene: TRBV18
CDR3 length: 13
clone size: NA
CDR3 DNA: TGTGCCAGCTCACCACTACAGCAAGAGACCCAGTACTTC
CDR3 protein: CASSPLQQETQYF

J gene: TRBJ1-5
D gene: NA
V gene: TRBV7-2
CDR3 length: 13
clone size: few
CDR3 DNA: TGTGCCAGCAGCTCAGATTGGAATCAGCCCCAGCATTTT
CDR3 protein: CASSSDWNQPQHF

J gene: TRBJ2-7
D gene: NA
V gene: TRBV27
CDR3 length: 14
clone size: NA
CDR3 DNA: TGTGCCAGCGGGAGAACTCCCGGGCTCTACGAGCAGTACTTC
CDR3 protein: CASGRTPGLYEQYF

J gene: TRBJ2-3
D gene: NA
V gene: TRBV10-3
CDR3 length: 14
clone size: NA
CDR3 DNA: TGTGCCATCAGTGAGTCTCCTAGCACAGATACGCAGTATTTT
CDR3 protein: CAISESPSTDTQYF

J gene: TRBJ2-7
D gene: TRBD2
V gene: TRBV27
CDR3 length: 15
clone size: NA
CDR3 DNA: TGTGCCAGCAGTCGGGGGACTAGCGGGAGCTACGAGCAGTACTTC
CDR3 protein: CASSRGTSGSYEQYF

J gene: TRBJ2-3
D gene: TRBD1
V gene: TRBV28
CDR3 length: 15
clone size: NA
CDR3 DNA: TGTGCCAGCATCTCCGGGACAGGGGGCACAGATACGCAGTATTTT
CDR3 protein: CASISGTGGTDTQYF

J gene: TRBJ2-1
D gene: TRBD2
V gene: TRBV11-2
CDR3 length: 14
clone size: NA
CDR3 DNA: TGTGCCAGCAGCTCAGGGACTAGCGGCAATGAGCAGTTCTTC
CDR3 protein: CASSSGTSGNEQFF

J gene: TRBJ2-1
D gene: NA
V gene: TRBV7-8
CDR3 length: 14
clone size: NA
CDR3 DNA: TGTGCCAGCAGCCTAAAGGACAGTTTCGATGAGCAGTTCTTC
CDR3 protein: CASSLKDSFDEQFF

J gene: TRBJ2-7
D gene: NA
V gene: TRBV4-2
CDR3 length: 16
clone size: NA
CDR3 DNA: TGTGCCAGCAGCCAAGAGCAGGGGGGTGGTTCCTACGAGCAGTACTTC
CDR3 protein: CASSQEQGGGSYEQYF

J gene: TRBJ2-7
D gene: NA
V gene: TRBV18
CDR3 length: 15
clone size: once
CDR3 DNA: TGTGCCAGCTCACCCCCAGGGCGGAGCGCCTACGAGCAGTACTTC
CDR3 protein: CASSPPGRSAYEQYF

J gene: TRBJ2-1
D gene: TRBD2
V gene: TRBV4-1
CDR3 length: 15
clone size: NA
CDR3 DNA: TGCGCCAGCAGCGTTAGCGGGAGCTCCTACAATGAGCAGTTCTTC
CDR3 protein: CASSVSGSSYNEQFF

J gene: TRBJ2-1
D gene: TRBD1
V gene: TRBV4-3
CDR3 length: 17
clone size: once
CDR3 DNA: TGCGCCAGCAGCCAAGCCTTCCAGGACAGGTACTACAATGAGCAGTTCTTC
CDR3 protein: CASSQAFQDRYYNEQFF

J gene: TRBJ2-1
D gene: TRBD2
V gene: TRBV12-3/TRBV12-4
CDR3 length: 11
clone size: NA
CDR3 DNA: TGTGCCAGCAGTGCGGGACTAGGGAAGTTCTTC
CDR3 protein: CASSAGLGKFF

J gene: TRBJ1-6
D gene: NA
V gene: TRBV5-4
CDR3 length: 14
clone size: NA
CDR3 DNA: TGTGCCAGCAGCTTGGGGCGACCCTTAGGGCCCCTCCACTTT
CDR3 protein: CASSLGRPLGPLHF

J gene: TRBJ1-4
D gene: TRBD1
V gene: TRBV7-6
CDR3 length: 16
clone size: NA
CDR3 DNA: TGTGCCAGCAGCTTAGTCGACAGGGCGGGTGGTGAAAAACTGTTTTTT
CDR3 protein: CASSLVDRAGGEKLFF

J gene: TRBJ2-7
D gene: NA
V gene: TRBV6-5
CDR3 length: 15
clone size: NA
CDR3 DNA: TGTGCCAGCAGAGTCCTCCAGGACAGCTCCTACGAGCAGTACTTC
CDR3 protein: CASRVLQDSSYEQYF

J gene: TRBJ2-1
D gene: NA
V gene: TRBV4-2
CDR3 length: 17
clone size: NA
CDR3 DNA: TGTGCCAGCAGCCGCCGCTCGACTGGATCGGGCGGAGATGAGCAGTTCTTC
CDR3 protein: CASSRRSTGSGGDEQFF

J gene: TRBJ1-2
D gene: NA
V gene: TRBV11-2
CDR3 length: 13
clone size: NA
CDR3 DNA: TGTGCCAGCAGCTTAGGTGCGGTCTATGGCTACACCTTC
CDR3 protein: CASSLGAVYGYTF

J gene: TRBJ2-1
D gene: NA
V gene: TRBV7-8
CDR3 length: 15
clone size: NA
CDR3 DNA: TGTGCCAGCAGCTTTCCGGGAAGCTCCTACAATGAGCAGTTCTTC
CDR3 protein: CASSFPGSSYNEQFF

J gene: TRBJ2-7
D gene: TRBD1
V gene: TRBV29-1
CDR3 length: 15
clone size: NA
CDR3 DNA: TGCAGCGTTGAATCGGACAGGGGAAGCTCCTACGAGCAGTACTTC
CDR3 protein: CSVESDRGSSYEQYF

J gene: TRBJ2-7
D gene: NA
V gene: TRBV24-1
CDR3 length: 15
clone size: NA
CDR3 DNA: TGTGCCACCAGTGGGGGGCCTCCGGGACCCTACGAGCAGTACTTC
CDR3 protein: CATSGGPPGPYEQYF

J gene: TRBJ2-7
D gene: TRBD2
V gene: TRBV4-2
CDR3 length: 15
clone size: NA
CDR3 DNA: TGTGCCAGCAGCCAAGATAGGACTAGCTCCTACGAGCAGTACTTC
CDR3 protein: CASSQDRTSSYEQYF

J gene: TRBJ2-7
D gene: NA
V gene: TRBV28
CDR3 length: 13
clone size: NA
CDR3 DNA: TGTGCCAGCAGCCGATACAGGGACTACGAGCAGTACTTC
CDR3 protein: CASSRYRDYEQYF

J gene: TRBJ2-5
D gene: TRBD2
V gene: TRBV3-1/TRBV3-2
CDR3 length: 18
clone size: NA
CDR3 DNA: TGTGCCAGCAGCCACCTCGGGACTAGCGGGAGATCAAGAGAGACCCAGTACTTC
CDR3 protein: CASSHLGTSGRSRETQYF

J gene: TRBJ1-6
D gene: TRBD1
V gene: TRBV28
CDR3 length: 16
clone size: NA
CDR3 DNA: TGTGCCAGCAGGGCAGGGGGAGGGGGTGATAATTCACCCCTCCACTTT
CDR3 protein: CASRAGGGGDNSPLHF

J gene: TRBJ2-2
D gene: NA
V gene: TRBV15
CDR3 length: 12
clone size: once
CDR3 DNA: TGTGCCACCAGCAGAGCTACCGGGGAGCTGTTTTTT
CDR3 protein: CATSRATGELFF

J gene: TRBJ2-1
D gene: NA
V gene: TRBV7-2
CDR3 length: 16
clone size: NA
CDR3 DNA: TGTGCCAGCAGCTTAGAAGCTAGCGTCTCGTACAATGAGCAGTTCTTC
CDR3 protein: CASSLEASVSYNEQFF

J gene: TRBJ2-1
D gene: TRBD2
V gene: TRBV4-3
CDR3 length: 15
clone size: NA
CDR3 DNA: TGCGCCAGCAGCTTGGGACTAGGGGGTATTGATGAGCAGTTCTTC
CDR3 protein: CASSLGLGGIDEQFF